Described below is a single T cell receptor beta chain sequence and its context. Its antigen remains unidentified. PCR employed 60 Vbeta and 13 Jbeta primers. The method was immunoSEQ multiplex PCR; TCRdb's version includes in-frame clones alone and lacks a portion of them. The table shows 200,000 or so clones, with about 81% occurring only once. This specimen comes from a study of cytomegalovirus exposure and HLA in healthy donors. Study-level results: Previous analysis showed most TCR beta V segments were productive about 87% or about 30% of the time.

V was trimmed by 5 bases and J by 4 bases, leaving 14 bases between them. Germline lookup yields CDR1 SGHVS and CDR2 FQNEAQ. CDR3 length equals 14 residues. The receptor was derived from a woman aged 50 to 60 in good health and CMV-seropositive. The chain couples TRBV7-8 to TRBJ1-2; D gene unclear. Material for sequencing was PBMCs. The CDR3 region has the DNA TGTGCCAGCAGCCACACGCAGGCCCGCTATGGCTACACCTTC. This codes for CASSHTQARYGYTF.